The source of this T cell receptor beta chain is a study of CD8+ T cells in alopecia areata. Study background: Treated patients swallowed 5 to 10 mg of oral tofacitinib twice daily.

Study-wide results and limits: Higher clonality than in normal scalp was seen in lesional scalp, especially alopecia totalis/universalis.

Treatment specified: oral pan-JAK inhibitor, 5-10 mg twice daily. Specimens obtained from alopecia areata patients comprised lesional scalp punch biopsies and peripheral blood. Concerning this clone itself: Its antigen is undetermined. Compared with germline, one end of the junction differs, possibly owing to a read error.

Extracted RNA was reverse transcribed into cDNA, the sequencing template. Here immunoSEQ multiplex PCR was the method, and the copy in TCRdb shows in-frame clones only, minus some. Counted here are around 210,000 clones, around 66% occurring once; the ten biggest clones make up more than 3.5%. Here the sequenced sample was CD4+ T cells sorted from blood, taken at week 4, from a patient treated with tofacitinib. This TCR was recovered from a human donor with alopecia areata.

CDR3 bases: TGTGCCAGCAGCTTACTAGCAAACATCCAGTACTTC. Its protein product is CASSLLANIQYF. The chain employs TRBV7-2 and TRBJ2-4; tentatively, D is TRBD2 (5 bases). The germline CDR1 and CDR2 sequences are SGHTA and FQGNSA. This CDR3 spans 12 amino acids.